The rows below give T cell receptor beta chains drawn from one sample of a study of cytomegalovirus exposure and HLA in healthy donors. The data were produced by immunoSEQ multiplex PCR, yet TCRdb's version contains in-frame clones alone and is incomplete. Counted here are 100,000 or so clones, roughly nine tenths occurring once; the ten biggest clones make up about 5.7%. What was sequenced was PBMCs. These TCRs come from a man younger than 30 in good health and CMV-seropositive. Each CDR3 is given with its conserved first and last residue.

V gene: TRBV20-1
J gene: TRBJ2-7
CDR3 protein: CSASQDYEQYF

V gene: TRBV4-2
J gene: TRBJ1-2
CDR3 protein: CASSREGTGGGYTF

V gene: TRBV29-1
J gene: TRBJ2-1
CDR3 protein: CSATAGGPLDEQFF

V gene: TRBV19
J gene: TRBJ2-3
CDR3 protein: CASSTPGLPPVVAQYF

V gene: TRBV4-3
J gene: TRBJ2-2
CDR3 protein: CASSRSSGGTNTGELFF

V gene: TRBV4-1
J gene: TRBJ2-2
CDR3 protein: CASSQEVLAGGSGGELFF

V gene: TRBV29-1
J gene: TRBJ2-3
CDR3 protein: CSVGSTSTDTQYF

V gene: TRBV27
J gene: TRBJ2-7
CDR3 protein: CASSPSSGGISYEQYF

V gene: TRBV25-1
J gene: TRBJ2-5
CDR3 protein: CASSDSGWETQYF

V gene: TRBV7-2
J gene: TRBJ2-5
CDR3 protein: CASSPRQSQETQYF

V gene: TRBV14
J gene: TRBJ2-1
CDR3 protein: CASSPLAGGLLGSEQFF

V gene: TRBV10-2
J gene: TRBJ2-5
CDR3 protein: CASRKDRAGETQYF

V gene: TRBV5-1
J gene: TRBJ2-3
CDR3 protein: CASSAGLGTDTQYF

V gene: TRBV6-5
J gene: TRBJ1-6
CDR3 protein: CASSFQSNSNSPLHF

V gene: TRBV19
J gene: TRBJ1-5
CDR3 protein: CASSIVEGGQPQHF

V gene: TRBV7-2
J gene: TRBJ2-1
CDR3 protein: CASSLGRGIEQFF

V gene: TRBV20-1
J gene: TRBJ2-7
CDR3 protein: CSAWILEEQYF

V gene: TRBV10-3
J gene: TRBJ2-7
CDR3 protein: CAISEPQGRGIYEQYF

V gene: TRBV6-5
J gene: TRBJ2-2
CDR3 protein: CASSLSAGVKPGELFF

V gene: TRBV4-1
J gene: TRBJ2-1
CDR3 protein: CASSQVQGADNEQFF

V gene: TRBV10-2
J gene: TRBJ2-7
CDR3 protein: CASTTSGTGREQYF

V gene: TRBV2
J gene: TRBJ2-7
CDR3 protein: CASSDRRGGKAYEQYF

V gene: TRBV28
J gene: TRBJ2-7
CDR3 protein: CASSPAGVGYEQYF

V gene: TRBV6-5
J gene: TRBJ1-1
CDR3 protein: CASSYSTSDRGYEAFF

V gene: TRBV4-3
J gene: TRBJ2-1
CDR3 protein: CASSQGGLASYYNEQFF

V gene: TRBV28
J gene: TRBJ1-2
CDR3 protein: CASSSPPENYGYTF

V gene: TRBV2
J gene: TRBJ2-5
CDR3 protein: CASRWTSQTQYF

V gene: TRBV10-1
J gene: TRBJ2-1
CDR3 protein: CASSEASGTGGFNNYNEQFF

V gene: TRBV25-1
J gene: TRBJ2-5
CDR3 protein: CASSEYGGQATQYF

V gene: TRBV7-3
J gene: TRBJ2-2
CDR3 protein: CASSLHSTGELFF

V gene: TRBV28
J gene: TRBJ2-6
CDR3 protein: CASSPLPGTALAAVANVLTF

V gene: TRBV2
J gene: TRBJ1-5
CDR3 protein: CASTRTGQGTNQPQHF

V gene: TRBV7-3
J gene: TRBJ2-1
CDR3 protein: CASSLAGLAGANNEQFF

V gene: TRBV6-5
J gene: TRBJ2-5
CDR3 protein: CARPRGGETQYF

V gene: TRBV27
J gene: TRBJ2-7
CDR3 protein: CASSLGRGLAGEQYF

V gene: TRBV5-6
J gene: TRBJ2-7
CDR3 protein: CASSRTGYEQYF

V gene: TRBV18
J gene: TRBJ2-5
CDR3 protein: CASSYGQETQYF

V gene: TRBV19
J gene: TRBJ1-6
CDR3 protein: CASSPYDIQYNSPLHF

V gene: TRBV7-8
J gene: TRBJ2-2
CDR3 protein: CASSLQREGRGELFF

V gene: TRBV28
J gene: TRBJ2-1
CDR3 protein: CASSPRRGRRSEQFF

V gene: TRBV5-4
J gene: TRBJ2-1
CDR3 protein: CASSTRTGGNEQFF

V gene: TRBV10-2
J gene: TRBJ2-1
CDR3 protein: CASSSSGRYNEQFF

V gene: TRBV5-8
J gene: TRBJ2-1
CDR3 protein: CASSSPGHHNEQFF

V gene: TRBV28
J gene: TRBJ2-7
CDR3 protein: CASSSLAGAYEQYF

V gene: TRBV28
J gene: TRBJ1-4
CDR3 protein: CASSLRDTATNEKLFF

V gene: TRBV21-1
J gene: TRBJ1-5
CDR3 protein: CASSKDTTNQPQHF

V gene: TRBV4-2
J gene: TRBJ2-5
CDR3 protein: CASSLGLAEQETQYF

V gene: TRBV7-9
J gene: TRBJ2-4
CDR3 protein: CASSPPQQTVLLAKNIQYF

V gene: TRBV6-5
J gene: TRBJ2-2
CDR3 protein: CASRLRGNTGELFF

V gene: TRBV4-3
J gene: TRBJ2-1
CDR3 protein: CASSQGAGRERYEQFF

V gene: TRBV19
J gene: TRBJ1-5
CDR3 protein: CASTGVAYGNQPQHF

V gene: TRBV19
J gene: TRBJ2-7
CDR3 protein: CASSIGTSGAYEQYF

V gene: TRBV5-6
J gene: TRBJ2-5
CDR3 protein: CASSLQGIETQYF